This entry lists 30 T cell receptor beta chains sequenced from one sample in a study of siplizumab effects on memory and regulatory T cells. The repertoire was sequenced with immunoSEQ multiplex PCR; TCRdb's copy has only in-frame clones and lacks some. The sample consists of about 100,000 clones, approximately 94% of them appearing once. Sequenced sample: Tregs sorted from blood. These receptors were collected from a human donor in good health.

The CDR3: CASSLVRQALNYGYTF. The CDR3, as DNA: TGTGCCAGCAGTTTGGTTAGACAGGCCTTGAACTATGGCTACACCTTC. This chain connects TRBV28 to TRBJ1-2; maybe TRBD1 (6 bases). V lost 3 bases and J lost 2, with 16 bases in between. This CDR3 region has 16 residues. Germline V CDR1 and CDR2: MDHEN, SYDVKM.

This CDR3 is CASMREANEKLFF. DNA for the CDR3: TGTGCCAGCATGAGGGAGGCTAATGAAAAACTGTTTTTT. The chain recombines TRBV7-6 with TRBJ1-4, with D uncertain. This CDR3 has 13 amino acids. Deletions cut 7 bases from V and 3 bases from J, with 9 bases between. Germline loops: CDR1 SGHVS, CDR2 FNYEAQ. The full variable domain, with the rest looked up from reference TRBV7-6 and TRBJ1-4, is GAGVSQSPRYKVTKRGQDVALRCDPISGHVSLYWYRQALGQGPEFLTYFNYEAQQDKSGLPNDRFSAERPEGSISTLTIQRTEQRDSAMYRCASMREANEKLFFGSGTQLSVL.

The chain has TRBV2 and TRBJ1-2; D remains unclear. With 2 bases removed from V and 13 bases from J, the gap between germline ends came to 14 bases. This CDR3 comprises 12 residues. The germline gives CDR1 SNHLY, CDR2 FYNNEI. Here the CDR3 DNA reads TGTGCCAGCAGTGAACTTTTGCTGTATTCCACCTTC. Protein: CASSELLLYSTF. The full variable domain, in which reference TRBV2 and TRBJ1-2 provide the parts outside the CDR3, is EPEVTQTPSHQVTQMGQEVILRCVPISNHLYFYWYRQILGQKVEFLVSFYNNEISEKSEIFDDQFSVERPDGSNFTLKIRSTKLEDSAMYFCASSELLLYSTFGSGTRLTVV.

This sequence joins TRBV5-1 and TRBJ2-3; 7 bases are a match to TRBD2. The CDR3 length is 15 residues. Germline V gene lookup returns CDR1 SGHRS and CDR2 YFSETQ. V lost 3 bases to trimming and J lost 5 bases; unmatched junction nucleotides: 9. DNA of the CDR3: TGCGCCAGCAGCTATCGAGCGGGATCTTTAGATACGCAGTATTTT. Its protein product is CASSYRAGSLDTQYF.

The V gene is TRBV29-1, the J gene TRBJ2-7; 7 bases are a match to TRBD2. Trimming cost V 5 bases and J 5 bases; bases outside gene matches: 3. The CDR3 loop spans 11 amino acids. Germline V gene data show CDR1 as SQVTM and CDR2 as ANQGSEA. The CDR3 coding sequence is TGCAGCGTTCGGACTAGTGACGAGCAGTACTTC. Translation: CSVRTSDEQYF.

This clone has more than one count but fewer than ten. This chain uses TRBV7-9 with TRBJ2-5; D is perhaps TRBD1 or TRBD2 (6 bases each). The CDR3 consists of 15 residues. The V and J ends lost 5 bases and 4 bases respectively, with 17 bases between them. Looked up from germline, CDR1 is SEHNR and CDR2 is FQNEAQ (reference sequence). The CDR3 region is CASSAGQSWIETQYF. The CDR3 DNA follows: TGTGCCAGCAGCGCGGGACAATCCTGGATAGAGACCCAGTACTTC.

The chain links TRBV7-9 to TRBJ1-3; TRBD1 might be the D (5 bases). Trimming removed 3 bases from V and 8 bases from J, with 11 bases in between. The CDR3 has 13 residues. The germline gives CDR1 SEHNR, CDR2 FQNEAQ (reference sequence). This CDR3 is CASSFRVSDTIYF. The CDR3 coding sequence is TGTGCCAGCAGCTTCAGGGTTTCGGACACCATATATTTT. The whole variable domain, remainder taken from reference TRBV7-9 and TRBJ1-3, is DTGVSQNPRHKITKRGQNVTFRCDPISEHNRLYWYRQTLGQGPEFLTYFQNEAQLEKSRLLSDRFSAERPKGSFSTLEIQRTEQGDSAMYLCASSFRVSDTIYFGEGSWLTVV.

The chain carries TRBV5-1 and TRBJ1-1; 7 bases are a match to TRBD1. Trimming took 5 bases from V and 3 from J; bases not matched to a gene: 10. CDR1 is SGHRS and CDR2 is YFSETQ in the germline V gene. This CDR3 is built from 15 residues. The CDR3 sequence: CASRSQQGWDTEAFF. The CDR3 nucleotides are TGCGCCAGCAGATCTCAACAGGGGTGGGACACTGAAGCTTTCTTT.

A single count supports this clone. The chain couples TRBV7-8 to TRBJ2-2, with TRBD1 identical over 10 bases. This CDR3 is built from 17 residues. The germline gives CDR1 SGHVS, CDR2 FQNEAQ. V gave up 1 base and J gave up 7 bases; unmatched junction bases: 9. CDR3 nucleotide sequence: TGTGCCAGCAGCTTAGTGTGGGGACAGGGGTTGGGCGGGGAGCTGTTTTTT. Protein sequence: CASSLVWGQGLGGELFF.

This clone has only a few counts. The chain links TRBV15 to TRBJ2-7; no reliable D call. V was cut by 1 base and J by 7 bases, with 8 bases left in between. Germline CDR1 reads LNHNV; CDR2 reads YYDKDF (reference sequence). The CDR3 length is 12 residues. CDR3 sequence: CATSRVEWEQYF. Written as DNA, the CDR3 is TGTGCCACCAGCAGAGTGGAATGGGAGCAGTACTTC. The full variable domain, in which reference TRBV15 and TRBJ2-7 provide the parts outside the CDR3, is DAMVIQNPRYQVTQFGKPVTLSCSQTLNHNVMYWYQQKSSQAPKLLFHYYDKDFNNEADTPDNFQSRRPNTSFCFLDIRSPGLGDTAMYLCATSRVEWEQYFGPGTRLTVT.

The V and J genes are TRBV29-1 and TRBJ1-4, with TRBD1 as a possible D gene (6 bases). The germline CDR1 and CDR2 sequences are SQVTM and ANQGSEA. V lost 0 bases and J lost 7, with 12 bases in between. CDR3 size: 14 residues. CDR3 nucleotides: TGCAGCGTTGAAGATCTTGGGACATCTGAAAAACTGTTTTTT. Translation gives CSVEDLGTSEKLFF.

This sequence joins TRBV6-4 and TRBJ1-5, with D unresolved. Germline CDR1 is MRHNA and CDR2 is SNTAGT. V lost 7 bases to trimming and J lost 4 bases, with 20 bases between them. There are 16 residues in the CDR3. The CDR3 sequence is CASTPVGMRENQPQHF. CDR3 DNA sequence: TGTGCCAGCACTCCAGTGGGGATGCGCGAGAATCAGCCCCAGCATTTT.

The chain couples TRBV19 to TRBJ1-2, with 9 nucleotides matching TRBD1. V gave up 8 bases and J gave up 5 bases; unmatched junction bases: 6. This CDR3 region has 13 residues. The germline V gene encodes CDR1 LNHDA and CDR2 SQIVND (reference sequence). The CDR3 bases are TGTGCCAGTGGGGACAGGGTTCGGTATGGCTACACCTTC. It is translated as CASGDRVRYGYTF.

This sequence joins TRBV28 and TRBJ2-7; 8 bases line up with TRBD1. CDR3 length: 16 amino acids. V lost 2 bases, J lost 5 bases, and 11 bases stayed unmatched. The germline V gene has CDR1 MDHEN and CDR2 SYDVKM. The CDR3 region is CASSLDFWTGPHEQYF. The CDR3 DNA reads TGTGCCAGCAGTTTAGATTTTTGGACAGGGCCCCACGAGCAGTACTTC.

This chain connects TRBV4-2 to TRBJ1-4; D might be TRBD1 (5 bases). V was cut by 4 bases and J by 12 bases, with 9 bases left in between. This CDR3 is built from 11 residues. From germline, CDR1 is LGHNA and CDR2 YNFKEQ. The CDR3 region is CASSPGIELFF. CDR3 DNA sequence: TGTGCCAGCAGCCCAGGGATAGAACTGTTTTTT.

This rearrangement joins TRBV7-8 to TRBJ2-7; TRBD2 matches 7 bases. V dropped 3 bases and J dropped 5; count of bases not matched to a gene: 7. Germline V gives CDR1 SGHVS, CDR2 FQNEAQ. There are 14 residues in the CDR3. In DNA form, the CDR3 reads TGTGCCAGCAGCTTCCGGGACTACCGAGACGAGCAGTACTTC. Residues: CASSFRDYRDEQYF.

The V and J genes are TRBV11-3 and TRBJ2-3, with D possibly TRBD2 on 5 matching bases. Germline V gives CDR1 SGHNT, CDR2 YENEEA. The CDR3 consists of 14 residues. Deletions cut 1 base from V and 0 bases from J, with 5 bases between. CDR3 residues: CASSLGTSTDTQYF. The CDR3 region has the DNA TGTGCCAGCAGCTTAGGGACTAGCACAGATACGCAGTATTTT. The whole variable domain, filled in from reference TRBV11-3 and TRBJ2-3, reads EAGVVQSPRYKIIEKKQPVAFWCNPISGHNTLYWYLQNLGQGPELLIRYENEEAVDDSQLPKDRFSAERLKGVDSTLKIQPAELGDSAVYLCASSLGTSTDTQYFGPGTRLTVL.

This chain joins TRBV5-1 and TRBJ2-1; D may match TRBD1 or TRBD2 (5 bases each). Between the trimmed V and J ends, which lost 4 bases and 4 bases, there was a span of 15 bases. Germline values: CDR1 SGHRS, CDR2 YFSETQ. This CDR3 contains 15 residues. The CDR3 nucleotides are TGCGCCAGCAGCCGTAGGGGAGACCCTTACAATGAGCAGTTCTTC. Its translation is CASSRRGDPYNEQFF.

The J gene is TRBJ2-2, the V gene TRBV5-1; a possible D gene is TRBD1 (6 bases). The V end was cut by 4 bases, the J end by 2 bases, with 6 bases between. Per germline, CDR1 SGHRS and CDR2 YFSETQ. The CDR3 is made up of 13 amino acids. CDR3 DNA: TGCGCCAGCAGCGGGACAAACACCGGGGAGCTGTTTTTT. This translates into CASSGTNTGELFF.

In DNA form, the CDR3 reads TGCAGCGTTGACACGCGGGGGAACACTGAAGCTTTCTTT. Its protein product is CSVDTRGNTEAFF. J is TRBJ1-1 and V is TRBV29-1; unclear D gene. Germline V gives CDR1 SQVTM, CDR2 ANQGSEA. The CDR3 spans 13 residues. Trimming took 3 bases from V and 1 from J, leaving 9 bases between them. Full variable domain (remainder filled in from reference TRBV29-1 and TRBJ1-1): SAVISQKPSRDICQRGTSLTIQCQVDSQVTMMFWYRQQPGQSLTLIATANQGSEATYESGFVIDKFPISRPNLTFSTLTVSNMSPEDSSIYLCSVDTRGNTEAFFGQGTRLTVV.

CDR3 coding DNA: TGCAGTGCTAGGATAGCTGAGCAGTTCTTC. This gives the protein CSARIAEQFF. This chain connects TRBV20-1 to TRBJ2-1; D is uncertain. Trimming took 3 bases from V and 9 from J, leaving 6 bases between them. Germline-derived CDR1 and CDR2 are DFQATT and SNEGSKA (reference sequence). CDR3 length: 10 amino acids.

This chain joins TRBV28 and TRBJ1-2; 7 bases match TRBD1. Trimming at V came to 5 bases and at J to 3 bases, leaving 9 bases not matched to a gene. The CDR3 has 15 amino acids. The germline V gene encodes CDR1 MDHEN and CDR2 SYDVKM. The CDR3 here is CASSTPMDRHYGYTF. The CDR3 nucleotides are TGTGCCAGCAGTACCCCCATGGACAGGCACTATGGCTACACCTTC.

The J gene is TRBJ1-5, the V gene TRBV25-1; TRBD1 might be the D (5 bases). Trimming removed 1 base from V and 7 bases from J, with 14 bases in between. Germline assignment: CDR1 MGHDK and CDR2 SYGVNS. CDR3 length equals 15 residues. For the CDR3, the DNA is TGTGCCAGCAGTGAATCGGAGGGGATTATCCAGCCCCAGCATTTT. Its translation is CASSESEGIIQPQHF.

The CDR3 coding sequence is TGTGCCAGTAGTGACCCGGGACAGGAAAGAGTGTCTGGCTACACCTTC. Protein sequence: CASSDPGQERVSGYTF. The rearrangement uses TRBV19 and TRBJ1-2, with 8 positions matching TRBD1. This CDR3 is built from 16 residues. Germline V lookup: CDR1 LNHDA, CDR2 SQIVND (reference sequence). Germline trimming cut 5 bases from V and 7 bases from J; bases unmatched to any gene: 15.

This chain links TRBV10-1 with TRBJ2-1, with 9 bases matching TRBD1. J lost 8 bases, V lost 0 bases, and 8 bases had no gene match. Germline loops: CDR1 WNHNN, CDR2 SYGVQD (reference sequence). This CDR3 comprises 16 residues. The chain's CDR3 is CASSESGWDRADEQFF. CDR3 coding DNA: TGCGCCAGCAGTGAGTCAGGTTGGGACAGGGCTGATGAGCAGTTCTTC.

V usage is TRBV4-1 and J usage is TRBJ2-6; 11 nucleotides match TRBD1. The CDR3 totals 19 residues. V gave up 3 bases and J gave up 0 bases; unmatched junction bases: 7. Germline loops: CDR1 MGHRA, CDR2 YSYEKL. For the CDR3, the DNA is TGCGCCAGCAGCCATTCTTGGACAGGGGGCGCCTCTGGGGCCAACGTCCTGACTTTC. Its protein is CASSHSWTGGASGANVLTF.

V and J are TRBV20-1 and TRBJ2-1, with D possibly being TRBD1 (6 bases). CDR3 length: 11 amino acids. The germline V and J ends were trimmed by 3 bases and 9 bases, with 9 bases remaining between them. CDR1 is DFQATT and CDR2 is SNEGSKA in the germline V gene (reference sequence). The CDR3 bases are TGCAGTGCTAGGCCAGGGGTTGAGCAGTTCTTC. It yields the protein CSARPGVEQFF.

CDR3 nucleotides: TGTGCCAAGACACTCAGGGGCCTCTCCTACGAGCAGTACTTC. It encodes CAKTLRGLSYEQYF. The V gene is TRBV7-7, the J gene TRBJ2-7; TRBD1 might be the D (6 bases). The V end lost 10 bases, the J end lost 0 bases, and 16 bases lay between the germline ends. The CDR3 has 14 amino acids. Per germline, CDR1 SSHAT and CDR2 FNYEAQ (reference sequence).

The chain recombines TRBV6-5 with TRBJ2-3; unclear D gene. Germline lookup yields CDR1 MNHEY and CDR2 SVGAGI. V lost 0 bases and J 0 bases, leaving 10 bases between the germline ends. This CDR3 has 16 amino acids. The CDR3: CASSYSDPMSTDTQYF. CDR3 nucleotides: TGTGCCAGCAGTTACTCGGACCCAATGAGCACAGATACGCAGTATTTT.

This clone was seen a single time. This chain uses TRBV16 with TRBJ1-1; the match to TRBD1 covers 8 bases. In germline, CDR1 is KGHSY, CDR2 FQNENV. This CDR3 region has 14 residues. V shed 4 bases and J 4 bases; nucleotides not matched to a gene: 5. CDR3: CASSLDRVGTEAFF. CDR3 DNA: TGTGCCAGCAGCCTGGACAGGGTCGGCACTGAAGCTTTCTTT.